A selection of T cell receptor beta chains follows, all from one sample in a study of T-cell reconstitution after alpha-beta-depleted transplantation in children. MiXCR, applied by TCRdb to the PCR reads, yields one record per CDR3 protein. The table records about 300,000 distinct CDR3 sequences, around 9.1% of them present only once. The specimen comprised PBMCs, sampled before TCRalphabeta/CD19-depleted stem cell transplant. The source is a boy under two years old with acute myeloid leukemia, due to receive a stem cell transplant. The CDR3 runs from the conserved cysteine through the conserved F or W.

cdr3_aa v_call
CASSLNRDRRPNTQYF TRBV28
CASSLVYQETQYF TRBV5-1
CASSLGLLHLKFF TRBV27
CAISAPLAGPTDTQYF TRBV10-3
CASSFRHPDLSYYNEQFF TRBV5-5
CASRGTEKYNEQFF TRBV28
CATTGFPANYGYTF TRBV28
CASSLGPGSYGYTF TRBV12-3/TRBV12-4
CASSQGRGMGQPQHF TRBV4-3
CASSLGGQAGANVLTF TRBV28
CASTRWAVHTQYF TRBV12-3/TRBV12-4
CASSPGPTSYGYTF TRBV4-2
CASSFPPRYEQYF TRBV11-2
CAISVGDRGLLSPLHF TRBV10-3
CASSSQGAQETQYF TRBV7-9
CASSLFGTGFYEQYF TRBV28
CASSWVSGTSGSANGELFF TRBV7-2
CSALGQYYGYTF TRBV20-1
CASSPLGQSYEQYF TRBV18
CASSQGKNTEAFF TRBV18